These 10 T cell receptor beta chains share one sample of origin, sequenced in a study of naive and memory T cell subsets. Amplification of ligated cDNA took four PCR rounds with SP2 and nested alpha and beta constant primers. TCRdb recomputed calls from the 5' RACE reads with MiXCR, one row per CDR3 protein. The data hold approximately 30,000 distinct CDR3 sequences, with 16% observed a single time. An oligonucleotide containing a UMI was ligated to the 3' end of TCR cDNA. These receptors were taken from a female donor in good health.

This clonotype was recorded many times. The chain carries TRBV20-1 and TRBJ2-1; 8 bases map to TRBD2. In germline, CDR1 is DFQATT, CDR2 SNEGSKA (reference sequence). The CDR3 spans 16 residues. V lost 1 base to trimming and J lost 3 bases; unmatched junction nucleotides: 8. The CDR3, as DNA: TGCAGTGCTAGAGGCGCGGGGGGTTTCGGCTACAATGAGCAGTTCTTC. Translating it yields CSARGAGGFGYNEQFF.

With regard to this clonotype: At one of its ends the junction is not consistent with the germline gene, which may arise from a read error. This rearrangement joins TRBV6-6 to TRBJ1-5; no reliable D call. Germline CDR1 reads MNHNY; CDR2 reads SVGAGI (reference sequence). The CDR3 length is 14 residues. The CDR3 sequence is CESSPLLEGKKKNF. The CDR3 DNA is TGTGAAAGCAGTCCACTATTGGAAGGGAAGAAAAAGAATTTT.

This clonotype was observed a handful of times. This chain connects TRBV29-1 to TRBJ2-3; D perhaps matches TRBD2 (6 bases). Trimming cost V 7 bases and J 1 base, with 21 bases left between them. This CDR3 spans 16 amino acids. Germline CDR1 is SQVTM and CDR2 is ANQGSEA. The CDR3 sequence is CSASMTAQRGTDTQYF. The CDR3 bases are TGCAGCGCCTCGATGACCGCCCAGCGGGGCACAGATACGCAGTATTTT.

This clonotype rates as medium-sized (0.01 to 0.1%). The gene calls are TRBV29-1 and TRBJ1-2, with D possibly matching TRBD1 (5 bases). V was pared by 1 base and J by 9 bases, with 12 bases between. This CDR3 is 12 amino acids long. Germline CDR1 SQVTM, CDR2 ANQGSEA. CDR3 residues: CSVEGAGWSYTF. Here the CDR3 DNA reads TGCAGCGTTGAAGGGGCAGGGTGGAGCTACACCTTC.

A few counts support this clonotype. J is TRBJ2-1 and V is TRBV7-9, with TRBD1 matching 8 bases. CDR3 size: 15 residues. The trim removed 4 bases at V and 3 bases at J, leaving 5 bases unmatched. Germline loops: CDR1 SEHNR, CDR2 FQNEAQ (reference sequence). The CDR3 spells CASSSPGQDYNEQFF. CDR3 coding DNA: TGTGCCAGCAGCTCTCCGGGACAGGACTACAATGAGCAGTTCTTC.

There are many counts of this clonotype. The chain links TRBV6-6 to TRBJ1-3; a weak D match, TRBD1 (6 bases). Germline CDR1 and CDR2: MNHNY and SVGAGI (reference sequence). The V gene lost 5 bases and the J gene lost 0 bases, with 20 bases spanning the gap. This CDR3 spans 18 amino acids. CDR3 sequence (DNA): TGTGCCAGCAGTGCATCCGGGACACCGTCCGCCTCTGGAAACACCATATATTTT. It is translated as CASSASGTPSASGNTIYF.

The rearrangement uses TRBV7-2 and TRBJ1-1; D gene unclear. Germline-derived CDR1 and CDR2 are SGHTA and FQGNSA. This CDR3 region has 13 residues. The ends were cut back, 4 bases at V and 3 bases at J, with 9 bases in the middle. The CDR3 reads CASSSNQYTEAFF. CDR3 bases: TGTGCCAGCAGCTCCAACCAGTACACTGAAGCTTTCTTT. The complete variable domain, with remaining parts taken from reference TRBV7-2 and TRBJ1-1, reads GAGVSQSPSNKVTEKGKDVELRCDPISGHTALYWYRQSLGQGLEFLIYFQGNSAPDKSGLPSDRFSAERTGGSVSTLTIQRTQQEDSAVYLCASSSNQYTEAFFGQGTRLTVV.

The table lists this clonotype with a count of one. The chain employs TRBV5-1 and TRBJ2-4; D gene unclear. Germline values: CDR1 SGHRS, CDR2 YFSETQ. V was cut by 4 bases and J by 0 bases, with 11 bases left in between. CDR3 length: 15 residues. The CDR3 region is CASSPDLIAKNIQYF. CDR3 sequence (DNA): TGCGCCAGCAGCCCCGACCTGATAGCCAAAAACATTCAGTACTTC.

The J gene is TRBJ2-6, the V gene TRBV6-6; TRBD1 matches 9 bases. This CDR3 contains 20 residues. Germline V gene lookup returns CDR1 MNHNY and CDR2 SVGAGI (reference sequence). Trimming cost V 4 bases and J 0 bases; bases outside gene matches: 13. CDR3 protein: CASSSRDRVPSLSGANVLTF. The DNA of the CDR3 is TGTGCCAGCAGTTCCCGGGACAGGGTCCCGTCCCTCTCTGGGGCCAACGTCCTGACTTTC.

This clonotype was observed a handful of times. V is TRBV10-1 and J is TRBJ2-2; tentative D call: TRBD2 (5 bases). Trimming pared 6 bases from V and 8 bases from J, leaving 13 bases between. The germline gives CDR1 WNHNN, CDR2 SYGVQD (reference sequence). CDR3 size: 13 residues. Written as DNA, the CDR3 is TGCGCCAGCAGAGACGGGATTTTGGGGGAGCTGTTTTTT. This gives the protein CASRDGILGELFF.